One sample yielded the 26 T cell receptor beta chains listed below, sequenced in a study of cytomegalovirus exposure and HLA in healthy donors. Amplification used 60 Vbeta primers and 13 Jbeta primers. Profiling relied on immunoSEQ multiplex PCR, and the TCRdb table lists in-frame clones only, not all of them. The sample lists around 130,000 clones, roughly 80% occurring once. The sample taken for sequencing was PBMCs. These receptor sequences come from a woman aged 40 to 50 in good health and CMV-seropositive.

The V gene is TRBV5-1, the J gene TRBJ2-1, with 9 bases that match TRBD1. Germline CDR1 reads SGHRS; CDR2 reads YFSETQ. The CDR3 sequence is 15 residues long. J lost 7 bases, V lost 3 bases, and 8 bases had no gene match. CDR3 in DNA: TGCGCCAGCAGCTCCGGACAGGGGACCTGGAATGAGCAGTTCTTC. Residues: CASSSGQGTWNEQFF. The full variable domain, its missing parts supplied by reference TRBV5-1 and TRBJ2-1, is KAGVTQTPRYLIKTRGQQVTLSCSPISGHRSVSWYQQTPGQGLQFLFEYFSETQRNKGNFPGRFSGRQFSNSRSEMNVSTLELGDSALYLCASSSGQGTWNEQFFGPGTRLTVL.

The CDR3 sequence: CASSQALASGGDPYNEQFF. In nucleotides, the CDR3 is TGTGCCAGCAGCCAAGCCCTCGCTAGCGGGGGGGATCCCTACAATGAGCAGTTCTTC. The V gene is TRBV14, the J gene TRBJ2-1; the match to TRBD2 covers 12 bases. Germline loops: CDR1 SGHDN, CDR2 FVKESK. The V segment lost 1 base and the J segment 2 bases; nucleotides outside the gene matches: 9. The CDR3 is 19 amino acids.

The V gene is TRBV30, the J gene TRBJ1-2; D uncertain. The CDR3 runs to 13 residues. Per the germline V gene, CDR1 is GTSNPN and CDR2 is SVGIG (reference sequence). With 0 bases removed from V and 7 bases from J, the gap between germline ends came to 12 bases. The CDR3 nucleotides read TGTGCCTGGAGTGTACCGGCAGGTCGTGGCTACACCTTC. It codes for CAWSVPAGRGYTF.

This clone has more than one count but fewer than ten. This chain uses TRBV5-6 with TRBJ1-4; the D is unclear. CDR1 SGHDT and CDR2 YYEEEE come from the germline V gene. Deletions cut 0 bases from V and 5 bases from J, with 5 bases between. This CDR3 region has 13 residues. CDR3 amino acids: CASSLVGNEKLFF. The CDR3 nucleotides read TGTGCCAGCAGCTTGGTCGGGAATGAAAAACTGTTTTTT.

The chain recombines TRBV28 with TRBJ2-4, with D hard to call. CDR1 MDHEN and CDR2 SYDVKM come from the germline V gene. This CDR3 comprises 16 residues. Trimming pared 3 bases from V and 0 bases from J, leaving 12 bases between. CDR3 DNA: TGTGCCAGCAGTTTGGGCAGTCAGTTAGCCAAAAACATTCAGTACTTC. Encoded protein: CASSLGSQLAKNIQYF. The full variable domain, with the rest looked up from reference TRBV28 and TRBJ2-4, is DVKVTQSSRYLVKRTGEKVFLECVQDMDHENMFWYRQDPGLGLRLIYFSYDVKMKEKGDIPEGYSVSREKKERFSLILESASTNQTSMYLCASSLGSQLAKNIQYFGAGTRLSVL.

This clone has only a few counts. The chain has TRBV6-6 and TRBJ1-1; TRBD1 is a possible D gene (5 bases). The germline CDR1 and CDR2 sequences are MNHNY and SVGAGI (reference sequence). This CDR3 contains 13 residues. Between the trimmed V and J ends, which lost 8 bases and 3 bases, there was a span of 13 bases. The CDR3 loop reads CASQRGGDTEAFF. In DNA form, the CDR3 reads TGTGCCAGCCAAAGGGGTGGAGACACTGAAGCTTTCTTT.

The chain carries TRBV7-9 and TRBJ1-2, with TRBD1 as a possible D gene (5 bases). Germline V gene lookup returns CDR1 SEHNR and CDR2 FQNEAQ (reference sequence). The CDR3 is made up of 14 amino acids. V was pared by 3 bases and J by 0 bases, with 8 bases between. In DNA, the CDR3 is TGTGCCAGCAGCTTGGCGGGACCTAACTATGGCTACACCTTC. The encoded protein is CASSLAGPNYGYTF. Filled out from reference TRBV7-9 and TRBJ1-2, the complete variable domain reads DTGVSQNPRHKITKRGQNVTFRCDPISEHNRLYWYRQTLGQGPEFLTYFQNEAQLEKSRLLSDRFSAERPKGSFSTLEIQRTEQGDSAMYLCASSLAGPNYGYTFGSGTRLTVV.

This chain connects TRBV27 to TRBJ2-5, with D unclear. Germline loops: CDR1 MNHEY, CDR2 SMNVEV (reference sequence). The CDR3 runs to 13 residues. Deletions cut 2 bases from V and 1 base from J, with 5 bases between. CDR3 DNA sequence: TGTGCCAGCAGTTTACGTCCCCAAGAGACCCAGTACTTC. Protein sequence: CASSLRPQETQYF.

The chain recombines TRBV28 with TRBJ2-2; tentative D call: TRBD2 (5 bases). The CDR3 covers 13 residues. Germline lookup yields CDR1 MDHEN and CDR2 SYDVKM. CDR3 DNA: TGTGGCGTCACGGGATTGAACACCGGGGAGCTGTTTTTT. As protein: CGVTGLNTGELFF.

The V call is TRBV5-5, the J call TRBJ2-7; TRBD1 is a possible D gene (5 bases). The CDR3 contains 15 residues. CDR1 and CDR2 (germline): SGHKS, YYEKEE (reference sequence). V gave up 0 bases and J gave up 4 bases, with 14 bases separating them. The CDR3, as DNA: TGTGCCAGCAGCTTGGCCCCACAGGAGAATTACGAGCAGTACTTC. Protein product: CASSLAPQENYEQYF. The entire variable domain, with the rest obtained from reference TRBV5-5 and TRBJ2-7, is as follows: DAGVTQSPTHLIKTRGQQVTLRCSPISGHKSVSWYQQVLGQGPQFIFQYYEKEERGRGNFPDRFSARQFPNYSSELNVNALLLGDSALYLCASSLAPQENYEQYFGPGTRLTVT.

This chain joins TRBV5-1 and TRBJ1-2; 7 bases match TRBD1. V lost 0 bases and J lost 8; bases outside the gene matches: 10. CDR1 and CDR2 (germline): SGHRS, YFSETQ. The CDR3 is 15 amino acids. The CDR3 reads CASSLAYDLGGGYTF. For the CDR3, the DNA is TGCGCCAGCAGCTTGGCCTATGACCTAGGGGGCGGCTACACCTTC.

This chain joins TRBV7-9 and TRBJ2-1; a possible D gene is TRBD1 (5 bases). CDR1 and CDR2 (germline): SEHNR, FQNEAQ (reference sequence). V was clipped by 5 bases and J by 1 base, with 15 bases between them. The CDR3 runs 16 residues. CDR3 amino acids: CASSPIRQISYNEQFF. For the CDR3, the DNA is TGTGCCAGCAGCCCAATTCGACAGATATCCTACAATGAGCAGTTCTTC.

The chain couples TRBV7-3 to TRBJ2-2, with D tentatively TRBD1 (5 bases). The CDR3 spans 16 residues. The V end was cut by 1 base, the J end by 2 bases, with 11 bases between. CDR1 is SGHTA, CDR2 FQGTGA, per germline. CDR3 sequence (DNA): TGTGCCAGCAGCTTAATGGGGCAGGTTAACACCGGGGAGCTGTTTTTT. This gives the protein CASSLMGQVNTGELFF.

This clone was observed a handful of times. The chain carries TRBV30 and TRBJ1-6; 7 bases agree with TRBD1. This CDR3 has 13 amino acids. Germline V CDR1 and CDR2: GTSNPN, SVGIG (reference sequence). V was clipped by 3 bases and J by 8 bases; unmatched bases: 4. The DNA for the CDR3 is TGTGCCTGGAGCCAACAGGGGTATTCACCCCTCCACTTT. Amino acids: CAWSQQGYSPLHF. The variable domain in full, completed from reference TRBV30 and TRBJ1-6, reads SQTIHQWPATLVQPVGSPLSLECTVEGTSNPNLYWYRQAAGRGLQLLFYSVGIGQISSEVPQNLSASRPQDRQFILSSKKLLLSDSGFYLCAWSQQGYSPLHFGNGTRLTVT.

This clone was seen just once. The rearrangement links TRBV6-6 to TRBJ2-5; 8 positions match TRBD1. Germline V gene sequence: CDR1 MNHNY, CDR2 SVGAGI (reference sequence). The ends lost 2 bases at V and 7 bases at J; junction bases unmatched: 6. This CDR3 comprises 14 residues. As DNA, the CDR3 is TGTGCCAGCAGTTACGGACAGGGCGGAACGACCCAGTACTTC. Translated, it gives CASSYGQGGTTQYF.

The chain uses TRBV6-6 and TRBJ2-3; D perhaps matches TRBD2 (5 bases). V lost 6 bases, J lost 8 bases, and 21 bases lay in between. The CDR3 spans 15 residues. The germline gives CDR1 MNHNY, CDR2 SVGAGI (reference sequence). The CDR3 sequence is CASSPPSSEGSTQYF. CDR3 DNA: TGTGCCAGCAGCCCTCCGTCAAGCGAAGGGAGTACGCAGTATTTT.

V is TRBV5-4 and J is TRBJ1-2, with 10 bases lining up with TRBD1. CDR1 is SGHNT, CDR2 YYREEE, per germline (reference sequence). The CDR3 totals 15 residues. J lost 6 bases, V lost 4 bases, and 9 bases had no gene match. CDR3 DNA: TGTGCCAGCAGCCCAAGACAGGGGGCCACAAATGGCTACACCTTC. Its protein is CASSPRQGATNGYTF.

The rearrangement joins TRBV10-1 to TRBJ2-7; TRBD2 is a possible D gene (6 bases). Trimming cost V 10 bases and J 5 bases, with 27 bases left between them. The CDR3 covers 16 residues. CDR1 and CDR2 from the germline V gene are WNHNN and SYGVQD (reference sequence). CDR3 region: CATCQWRDLDVNEQYF. The CDR3 DNA reads as TGCGCCACCTGCCAGTGGCGGGACTTAGATGTCAACGAGCAGTACTTC.

The V call is TRBV9, the J call TRBJ2-2, with TRBD1 identical over 7 bases. With 1 base clipped from V and 4 bases from J, the junction kept 4 bases outside the gene matches. CDR3 length equals 15 residues. The germline V gene has CDR1 SGDLS and CDR2 YYNGEE. CDR3 coding DNA: TGTGCCAGCAGCGTATCACAGGGGTTCACCGGGGAGCTGTTTTTT. Translation: CASSVSQGFTGELFF.

The CDR3 reads CASSQGYGTGELFF. The CDR3 DNA follows: TGCGCCAGCAGCCAGGGGTATGGAACCGGGGAGCTGTTTTTT. The V and J genes are TRBV5-1 and TRBJ2-2; the D gene is possibly TRBD1 (6 bases). The CDR3 has 14 amino acids. Germline CDR1 is SGHRS and CDR2 is YFSETQ. V was cut by 4 bases and J by 5 bases, with 12 bases left in between. The variable domain in full, completed from reference TRBV5-1 and TRBJ2-2, reads KAGVTQTPRYLIKTRGQQVTLSCSPISGHRSVSWYQQTPGQGLQFLFEYFSETQRNKGNFPGRFSGRQFSNSRSEMNVSTLELGDSALYLCASSQGYGTGELFFGEGSRLTVL.

The chain uses TRBV7-8 and TRBJ2-7; D not certain. Germline V gene lookup returns CDR1 SGHVS and CDR2 FQNEAQ. Deletions cut 1 base from V and 4 bases from J, with 11 bases between. This CDR3 region has 14 residues. CDR3 in DNA: TGTGCCAGCAGCTTAGTTTCGGAGCGTTACGAGCAGTACTTC. It specifies CASSLVSERYEQYF.

The chain is built from TRBV4-1 and TRBJ1-4; maybe TRBD1 (6 bases). Trimming removed 2 bases from V and 0 bases from J, with 10 bases in between. Germline CDR1 and CDR2: MGHRA and YSYEKL. The CDR3 contains 16 residues. DNA for the CDR3: TGCGCCAGCAGCCAAAGGGGGATTGCAACTAATGAAAAACTGTTTTTT. Its protein product is CASSQRGIATNEKLFF.

The gene calls are TRBV10-3 and TRBJ2-1; TRBD1 is a possible D gene (5 bases). V dropped 6 bases and J dropped 1 base, with 7 bases sitting between them. CDR1 is ENHRY and CDR2 is SYGVKD in the germline V gene. The CDR3 has 13 amino acids. CDR3 protein: CAIRTESYNEQFF. The CDR3 region has the DNA TGTGCCATCAGGACAGAGTCCTACAATGAGCAGTTCTTC.

This chain uses TRBV6-1 with TRBJ2-7; 8 positions match TRBD2. Losses at the gene ends were 7 bases for V and 0 bases for J; bases not matched to a gene: 5. The CDR3 has 14 residues. Germline V gene data show CDR1 as MNHNS and CDR2 as SASEGT. This CDR3 reads CASTERGSSYEQYF. In DNA, the CDR3 is TGTGCCAGCACTGAGCGGGGGAGCTCCTACGAGCAGTACTTC.

The V call is TRBV9, the J call TRBJ2-1, with a possible D match to TRBD1 (5 bases). CDR3 length: 16 amino acids. Germline lookup yields CDR1 SGDLS and CDR2 YYNGEE. The ends were cut back, 0 bases at V and 0 bases at J, with 10 bases in the middle. CDR3 DNA sequence: TGTGCCAGCAGCGTAGATCTGGGGCGCTCCTACAATGAGCAGTTCTTC. The encoded protein is CASSVDLGRSYNEQFF.

This clone was counted a few times. The chain links TRBV19 to TRBJ2-1; 10 bases agree with TRBD1. V dropped 0 bases and J dropped 5; count of bases not matched to a gene: 7. The V gene's germline CDR1 is LNHDA and CDR2 SQIVND (reference sequence). CDR3 size: 17 residues. DNA for the CDR3: TGTGCCAGTAGTATAGAGATGCCGGGACAGGGGCACAATGAGCAGTTCTTC. This codes for CASSIEMPGQGHNEQFF.